This paragraph reports one T cell receptor (beta chain). Its antigen is not identified. Trimming shortened V by 2 bases and J by 4 bases, and 9 bases separated the two germline ends. The CDR3 has 14 amino acids. Germline V gene sequence: CDR1 KGHSH, CDR2 LQKENI. Generated by immunoSEQ multiplex PCR, the TCRdb table keeps only in-frame clones and is missing some. The table records around 200,000 clones, 80% to 95% of them present only once. These data are taken from a study of T cell responses to AZD1222 COVID-19 vaccine. Study-wide points: The study found Spike-specific TCR breadth and depth rose after two AZD1222 doses. Donors were chiefly white British, with a greater number of females, and clonal diversity was perhaps underestimated. Spike as a whole was targeted by vaccine-associated CD4 TCRs, dominant at 160-218 and 743-854.

The chain joins TRBV18 to TRBJ1-5; D remains ambiguous. Material: peripheral blood, obtained 28 days after the second dose of the MenACWY control vaccine. The TCR originated in an adult who received the MenACWY meningococcal vaccine as a control. The CDR3 nucleotides are TGTGCCAGCTCACCATGGGCGTCTAATCAGCCCCAGCATTTT. It specifies CASSPWASNQPQHF.